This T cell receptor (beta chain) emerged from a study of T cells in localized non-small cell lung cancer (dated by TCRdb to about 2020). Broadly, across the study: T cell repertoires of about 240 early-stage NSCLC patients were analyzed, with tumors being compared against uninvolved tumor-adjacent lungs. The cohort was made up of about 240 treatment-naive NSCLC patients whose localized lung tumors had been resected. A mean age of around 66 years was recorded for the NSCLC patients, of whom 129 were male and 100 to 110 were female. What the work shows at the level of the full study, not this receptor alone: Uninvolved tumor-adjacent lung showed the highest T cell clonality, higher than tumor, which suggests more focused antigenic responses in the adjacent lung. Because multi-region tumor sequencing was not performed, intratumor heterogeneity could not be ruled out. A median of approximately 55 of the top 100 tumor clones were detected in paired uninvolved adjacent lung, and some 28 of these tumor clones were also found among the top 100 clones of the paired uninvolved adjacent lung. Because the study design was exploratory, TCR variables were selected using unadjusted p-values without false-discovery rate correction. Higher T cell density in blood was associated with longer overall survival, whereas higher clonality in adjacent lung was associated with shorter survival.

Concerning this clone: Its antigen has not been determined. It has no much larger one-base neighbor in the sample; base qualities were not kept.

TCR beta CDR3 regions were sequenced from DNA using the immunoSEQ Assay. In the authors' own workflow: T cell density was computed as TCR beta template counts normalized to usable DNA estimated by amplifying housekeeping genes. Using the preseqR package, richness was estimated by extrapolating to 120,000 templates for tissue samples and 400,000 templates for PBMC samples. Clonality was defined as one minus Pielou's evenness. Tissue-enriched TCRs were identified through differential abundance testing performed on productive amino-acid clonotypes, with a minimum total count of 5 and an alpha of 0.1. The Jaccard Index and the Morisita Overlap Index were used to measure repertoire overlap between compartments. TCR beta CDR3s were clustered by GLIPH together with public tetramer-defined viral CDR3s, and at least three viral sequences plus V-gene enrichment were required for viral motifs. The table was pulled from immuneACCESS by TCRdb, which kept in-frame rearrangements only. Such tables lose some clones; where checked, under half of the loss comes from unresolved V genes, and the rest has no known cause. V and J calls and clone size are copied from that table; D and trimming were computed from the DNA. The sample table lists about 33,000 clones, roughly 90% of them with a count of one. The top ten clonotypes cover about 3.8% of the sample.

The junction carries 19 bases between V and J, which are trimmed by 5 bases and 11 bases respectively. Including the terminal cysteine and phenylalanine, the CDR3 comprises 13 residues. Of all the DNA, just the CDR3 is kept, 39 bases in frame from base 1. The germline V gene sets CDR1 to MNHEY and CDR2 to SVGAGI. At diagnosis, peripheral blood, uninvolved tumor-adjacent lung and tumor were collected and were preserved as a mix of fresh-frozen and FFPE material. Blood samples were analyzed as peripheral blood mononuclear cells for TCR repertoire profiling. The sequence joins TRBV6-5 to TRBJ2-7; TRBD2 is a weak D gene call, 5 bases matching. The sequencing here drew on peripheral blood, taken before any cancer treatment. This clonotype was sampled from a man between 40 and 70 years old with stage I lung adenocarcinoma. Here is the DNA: TGTGCCAGCAGTCCCCTACGGCTGGGGAGAGAGTACTTC. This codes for CASSPLRLGREYF.